This TCR beta chain comes out of a study of response to subunit inactivated influenza vaccine. General study findings and limits: New T cells are recruited in small numbers by each seasonal influenza vaccination, according to the authors' suggestion.

In regard to this clonotype: Its antigen is unidentified.

TCRdb reprocessed the RT-PCR reads with MiXCR, giving one entry per CDR3 protein. The table includes about 780,000 distinct CDR3 sequences, less than 20% detected once. The V and J ends lost 2 bases and 2 bases respectively, with 9 bases between them. This CDR3 region has 14 residues. Per germline, CDR1 SGHRS and CDR2 YFSETQ. The V call is TRBV5-1, the J call TRBJ2-3, with D hard to call. Sequenced material: PBMCs from blood, taken roughly 5 days after vaccination. The source of this sequence is a man in his fifties who received an inactivated influenza vaccine. The CDR3 protein is CASSFYEVTDTQYF. CDR3 DNA sequence: TGCGCCAGCAGCTTTTACGAGGTCACAGATACGCAGTATTTT.